A selection of T cell receptor beta chains follows, all from one sample in a study of beta chain features in type 1 diabetes. This table comes from immunoSEQ multiplex PCR, and its TCRdb copy is limited to in-frame clones, with some not included. This table holds hundreds of thousands of clones, over 10% found once. The sequenced sample was naive CD4+ T cells from blood. Receptors were obtained from a man aged 18 to 29 in good health. Each CDR3 is given with its conserved first and last residue. Each record gives: clone size, J gene, V gene, CDR3 protein. Size is stated for part of the rows, as once, few or many counts, or as a class when the clone is expanded.

NA | TRBJ1-1 | TRBV25-1 | CASSDFMNTEAFF
few | TRBJ2-3 | TRBV4-3 | CASSPQAGFMGDTQYF
NA | TRBJ2-5 | TRBV10-3 | CGAGRERLETQYF
few | TRBJ2-5 | TRBV5-4 | CASSLALASGVETQYF
few | TRBJ1-4 | TRBV7-9 | CASSGDSLNEKLFF
NA | TRBJ2-2 | TRBV7-2 | CASSFGPGELFF
NA | TRBJ2-3 | TRBV7-2 | CASSPGTSEADTQYF
few | TRBJ2-7 | TRBV4-1 | CASSQVWTSGNYEQYF
few | TRBJ2-7 | TRBV5-6 | CASIDLLQGNNHEQYF
NA | TRBJ2-6 | TRBV9 | CASSVQGLTLSSGANVLTF
NA | TRBJ1-3 | TRBV9 | CASSHRGNPGNTIYF